The sequence of this TCR beta chain was determined in a study of blood T cells in healthy people across ages. Per germline, CDR1 KGHDR and CDR2 SFDVKD. CDR3 length equals 14 residues. V was shortened by 5 bases and J by 4 bases, with 13 bases between the two germline ends. Then a second PCR, running about 6 to 12 cycles, was carried out with a sample-barcoded 5' primer and a J-beta primer mix. TCRdb reanalysed the 5' RACE reads using MiXCR and keeps one entry per CDR3 protein. Among about 720,000 distinct CDR3 sequences listed, 20% to 30% were seen once. This clonotype was detected a few times. The same sample was also used in a study of T cells of mothers and their children. This second study says: Normalized overlap was always slightly, never significantly, higher in related than unrelated mother-child pairs.

The chain is built from TRBV24-1 and TRBJ2-5; the D gene is possibly TRBD1 (7 bases). The sequencing input was blood. The sequence was obtained from a boy between 10 and 17 years old in good health. The CDR3 here is CATSAQGGRETQYF. DNA for the CDR3: TGTGCCACCAGTGCTCAGGGGGGTCGAGAGACCCAGTACTTC.